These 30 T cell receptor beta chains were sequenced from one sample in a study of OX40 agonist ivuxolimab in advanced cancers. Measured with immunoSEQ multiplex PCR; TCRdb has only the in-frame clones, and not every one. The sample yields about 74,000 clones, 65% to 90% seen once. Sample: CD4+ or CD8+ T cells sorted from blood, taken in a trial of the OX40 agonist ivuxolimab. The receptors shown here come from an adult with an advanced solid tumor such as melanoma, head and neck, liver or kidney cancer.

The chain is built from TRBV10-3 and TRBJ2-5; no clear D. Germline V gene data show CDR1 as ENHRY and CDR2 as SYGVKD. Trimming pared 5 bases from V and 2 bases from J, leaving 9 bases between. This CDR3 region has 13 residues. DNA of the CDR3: TGTGCCATCAGTCAATTAGCTCAAGAGACCCAGTACTTC. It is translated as CAISQLAQETQYF.

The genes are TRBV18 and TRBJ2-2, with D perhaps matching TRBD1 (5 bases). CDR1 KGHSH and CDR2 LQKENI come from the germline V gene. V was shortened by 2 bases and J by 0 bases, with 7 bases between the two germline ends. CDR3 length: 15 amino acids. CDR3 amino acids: CASSPGATNTGELFF. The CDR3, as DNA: TGTGCCAGCTCACCAGGGGCGACGAACACCGGGGAGCTGTTTTTT.

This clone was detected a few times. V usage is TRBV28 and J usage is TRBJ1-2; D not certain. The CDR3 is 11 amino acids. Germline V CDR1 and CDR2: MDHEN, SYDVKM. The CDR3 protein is CAGEGLYGYTF. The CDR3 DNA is TGTGCTGGGGAGGGCCTCTATGGCTACACCTTC.

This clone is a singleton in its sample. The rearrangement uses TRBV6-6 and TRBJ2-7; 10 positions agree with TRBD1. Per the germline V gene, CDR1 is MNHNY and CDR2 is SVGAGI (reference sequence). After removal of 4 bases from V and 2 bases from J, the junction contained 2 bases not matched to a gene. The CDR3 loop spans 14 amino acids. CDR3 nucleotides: TGTGCCAGCAGTTTCGGGACAGGGGCCTACGAGCAGTACTTC. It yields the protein CASSFGTGAYEQYF.

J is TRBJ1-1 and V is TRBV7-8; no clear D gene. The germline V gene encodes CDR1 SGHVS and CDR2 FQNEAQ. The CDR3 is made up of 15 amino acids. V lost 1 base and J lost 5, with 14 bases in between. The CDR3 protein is CASSLVEGSGTEAFF. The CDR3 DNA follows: TGTGCCAGCAGCTTAGTCGAGGGTTCTGGTACTGAAGCTTTCTTT.

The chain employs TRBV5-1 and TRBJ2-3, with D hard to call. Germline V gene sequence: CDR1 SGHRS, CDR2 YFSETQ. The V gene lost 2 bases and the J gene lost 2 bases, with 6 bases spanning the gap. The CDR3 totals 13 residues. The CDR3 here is CASSFTPTDTQYF. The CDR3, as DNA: TGCGCCAGCAGCTTCACGCCCACAGATACGCAGTATTTT.

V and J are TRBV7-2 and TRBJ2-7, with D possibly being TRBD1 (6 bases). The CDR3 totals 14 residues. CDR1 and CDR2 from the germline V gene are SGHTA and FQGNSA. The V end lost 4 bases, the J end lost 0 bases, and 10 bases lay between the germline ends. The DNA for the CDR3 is TGTGCCAGCAGCTCAGGGGAAAGCTCCTACGAGCAGTACTTC. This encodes CASSSGESSYEQYF.

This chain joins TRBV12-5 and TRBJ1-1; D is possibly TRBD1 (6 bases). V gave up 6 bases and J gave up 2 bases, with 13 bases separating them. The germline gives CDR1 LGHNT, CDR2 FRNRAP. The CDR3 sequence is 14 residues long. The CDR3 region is CASGPDSPNTEAFF. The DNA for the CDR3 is TGTGCTAGTGGCCCGGACAGCCCCAACACTGAAGCTTTCTTT.

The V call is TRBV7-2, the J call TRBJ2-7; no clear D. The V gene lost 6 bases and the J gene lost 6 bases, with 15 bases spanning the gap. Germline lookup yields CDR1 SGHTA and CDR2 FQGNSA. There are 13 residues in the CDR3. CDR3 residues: CASSDRYSFEQYF. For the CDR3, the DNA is TGTGCCAGCAGTGATCGATACTCATTCGAGCAGTACTTC.

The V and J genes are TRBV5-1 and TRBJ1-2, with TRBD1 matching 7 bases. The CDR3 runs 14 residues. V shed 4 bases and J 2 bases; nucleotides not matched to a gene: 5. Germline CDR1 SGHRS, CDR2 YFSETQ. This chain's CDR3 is CASSLGQINYGYTF. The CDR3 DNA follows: TGCGCCAGCAGCCTGGGACAGATCAACTATGGCTACACCTTC.

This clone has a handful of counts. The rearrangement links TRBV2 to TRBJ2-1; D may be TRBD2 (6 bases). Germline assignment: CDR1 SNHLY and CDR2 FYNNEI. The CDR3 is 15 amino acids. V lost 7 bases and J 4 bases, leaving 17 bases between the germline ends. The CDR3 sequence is CASKVRRDRYNEQFF. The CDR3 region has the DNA TGTGCCAGCAAAGTTAGGCGGGATAGGTACAATGAGCAGTTCTTC.

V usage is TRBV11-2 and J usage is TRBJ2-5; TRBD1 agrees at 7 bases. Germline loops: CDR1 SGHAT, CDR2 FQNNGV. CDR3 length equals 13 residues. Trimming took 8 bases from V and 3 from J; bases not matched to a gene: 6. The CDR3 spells CASGRGQEETQYF. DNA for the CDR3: TGTGCCAGCGGTAGAGGACAGGAAGAGACCCAGTACTTC.

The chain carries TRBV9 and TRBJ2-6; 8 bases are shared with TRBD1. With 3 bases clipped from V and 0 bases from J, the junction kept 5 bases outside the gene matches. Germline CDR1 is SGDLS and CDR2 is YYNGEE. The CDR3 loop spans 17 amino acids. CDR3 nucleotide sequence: TGTGCCAGCAGCGAGGGGGACAGGATCTCTGGGGCCAACGTCCTGACTTTC. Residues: CASSEGDRISGANVLTF. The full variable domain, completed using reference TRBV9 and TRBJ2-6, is DSGVTQTPKHLITATGQRVTLRCSPRSGDLSVYWYQQSLDQGLQFLIQYYNGEERAKGNILERFSAQQFPDLHSELNLSSLELGDSALYFCASSEGDRISGANVLTFGAGSRLTVL.

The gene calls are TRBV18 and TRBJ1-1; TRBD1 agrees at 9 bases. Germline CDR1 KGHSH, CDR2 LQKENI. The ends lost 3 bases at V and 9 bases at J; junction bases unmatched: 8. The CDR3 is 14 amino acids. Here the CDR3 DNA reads TGTGCCAGCTCACCCCTCGACAGGGGGGCGAAAGCTTTCTTT. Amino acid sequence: CASSPLDRGAKAFF. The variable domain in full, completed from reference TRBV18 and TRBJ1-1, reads NAGVMQNPRHLVRRRGQEARLRCSPMKGHSHVYWYRQLPEEGLKFMVYLQKENIIDESGMPKERFSAEFPKEGPSILRIQQVVRGDSAAYFCASSPLDRGAKAFFGQGTRLTVV.

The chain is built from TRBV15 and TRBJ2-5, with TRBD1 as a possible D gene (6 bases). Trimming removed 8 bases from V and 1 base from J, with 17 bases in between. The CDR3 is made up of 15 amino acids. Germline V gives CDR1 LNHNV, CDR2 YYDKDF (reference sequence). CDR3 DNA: TGTGCCACCGCTCGAGGGGGAGTGAGCCAAGAGACCCAGTACTTC. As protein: CATARGGVSQETQYF.

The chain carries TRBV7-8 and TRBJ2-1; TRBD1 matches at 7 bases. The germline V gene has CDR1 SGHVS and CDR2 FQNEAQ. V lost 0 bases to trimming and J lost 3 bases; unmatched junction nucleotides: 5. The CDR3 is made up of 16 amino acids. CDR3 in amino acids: CASSLARRQGYNEQFF. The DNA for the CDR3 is TGTGCCAGCAGCTTAGCGCGCCGACAGGGCTACAATGAGCAGTTCTTC.

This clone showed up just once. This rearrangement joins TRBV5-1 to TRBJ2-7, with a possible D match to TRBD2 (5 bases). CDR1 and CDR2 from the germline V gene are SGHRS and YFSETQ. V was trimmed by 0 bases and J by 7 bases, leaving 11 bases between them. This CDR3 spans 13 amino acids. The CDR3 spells CASSLDPSGEQYF. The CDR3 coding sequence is TGCGCCAGCAGCTTGGACCCCTCGGGAGAGCAGTACTTC. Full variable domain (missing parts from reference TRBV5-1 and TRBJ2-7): KAGVTQTPRYLIKTRGQQVTLSCSPISGHRSVSWYQQTPGQGLQFLFEYFSETQRNKGNFPGRFSGRQFSNSRSEMNVSTLELGDSALYLCASSLDPSGEQYFGPGTRLTVT.

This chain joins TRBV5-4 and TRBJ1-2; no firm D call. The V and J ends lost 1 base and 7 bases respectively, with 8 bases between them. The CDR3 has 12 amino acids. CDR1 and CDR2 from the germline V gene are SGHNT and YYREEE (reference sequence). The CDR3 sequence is CASSLLRTGYTF. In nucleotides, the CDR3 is TGTGCCAGCAGCTTGTTACGCACTGGCTACACCTTC.

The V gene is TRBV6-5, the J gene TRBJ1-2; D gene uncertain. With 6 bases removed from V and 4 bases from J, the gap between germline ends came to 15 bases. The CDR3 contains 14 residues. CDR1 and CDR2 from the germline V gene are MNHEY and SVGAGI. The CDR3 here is CASRLQSRAYGYTF. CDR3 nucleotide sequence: TGTGCCAGCAGACTACAAAGCCGAGCCTATGGCTACACCTTC.

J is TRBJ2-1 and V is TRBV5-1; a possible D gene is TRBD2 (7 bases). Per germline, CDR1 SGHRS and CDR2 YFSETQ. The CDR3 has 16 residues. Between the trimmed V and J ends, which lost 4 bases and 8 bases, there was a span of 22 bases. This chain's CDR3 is CASSLGGLANGHEQFF. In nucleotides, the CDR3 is TGCGCCAGCAGCCTCGGGGGGCTAGCGAACGGCCATGAGCAGTTCTTC.

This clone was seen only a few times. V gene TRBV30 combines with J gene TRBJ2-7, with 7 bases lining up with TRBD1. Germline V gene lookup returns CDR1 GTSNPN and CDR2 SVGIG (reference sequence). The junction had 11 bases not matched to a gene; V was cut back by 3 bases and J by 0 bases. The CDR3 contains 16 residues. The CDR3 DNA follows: TGTGCCTGGAGGGGGACAGCGCTTCCCCTCTCCTACGAGCAGTACTTC. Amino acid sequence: CAWRGTALPLSYEQYF.

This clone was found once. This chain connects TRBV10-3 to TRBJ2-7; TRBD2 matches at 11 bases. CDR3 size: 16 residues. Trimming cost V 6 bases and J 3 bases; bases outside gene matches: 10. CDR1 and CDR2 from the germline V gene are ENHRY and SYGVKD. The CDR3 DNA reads TGTGCCATCAGCAATATAGCGGGAGGGATGGGCTACGAGCAGTACTTC. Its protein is CAISNIAGGMGYEQYF.

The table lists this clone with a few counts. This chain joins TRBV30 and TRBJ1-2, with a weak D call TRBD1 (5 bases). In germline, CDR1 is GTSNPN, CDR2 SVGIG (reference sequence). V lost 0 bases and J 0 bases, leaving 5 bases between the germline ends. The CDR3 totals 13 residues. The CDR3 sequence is CAWSVQANYGYTF. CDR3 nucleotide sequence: TGTGCCTGGAGTGTACAGGCTAACTATGGCTACACCTTC.

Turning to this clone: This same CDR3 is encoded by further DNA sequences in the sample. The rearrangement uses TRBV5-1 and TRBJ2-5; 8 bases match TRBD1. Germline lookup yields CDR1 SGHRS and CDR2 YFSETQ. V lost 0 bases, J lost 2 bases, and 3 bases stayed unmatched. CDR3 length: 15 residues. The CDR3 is CASSLGTGSQETQYF. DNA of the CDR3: TGCGCCAGCAGCTTGGGGACAGGGTCTCAAGAGACCCAGTACTTC.

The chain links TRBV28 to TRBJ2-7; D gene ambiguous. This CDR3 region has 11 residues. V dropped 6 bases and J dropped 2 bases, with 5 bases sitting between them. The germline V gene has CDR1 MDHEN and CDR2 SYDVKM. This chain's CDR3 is CASSAPYEQYF. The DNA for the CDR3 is TGTGCCAGCAGCGCCCCCTACGAGCAGTACTTC.

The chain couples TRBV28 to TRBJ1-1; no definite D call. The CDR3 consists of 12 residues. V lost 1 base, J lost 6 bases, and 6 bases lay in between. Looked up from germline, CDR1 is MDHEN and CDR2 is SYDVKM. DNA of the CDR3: TGTGCCAGCAGTTTATCGGGGTCTGAAGCTTTCTTT. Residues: CASSLSGSEAFF.

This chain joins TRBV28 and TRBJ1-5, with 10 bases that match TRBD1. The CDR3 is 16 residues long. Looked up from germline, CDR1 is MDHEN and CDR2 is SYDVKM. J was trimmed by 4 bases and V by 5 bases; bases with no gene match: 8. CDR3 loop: CASSAPGQGINQPQHF. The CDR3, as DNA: TGTGCCAGCAGTGCTCCGGGACAGGGGATAAATCAGCCCCAGCATTTT.

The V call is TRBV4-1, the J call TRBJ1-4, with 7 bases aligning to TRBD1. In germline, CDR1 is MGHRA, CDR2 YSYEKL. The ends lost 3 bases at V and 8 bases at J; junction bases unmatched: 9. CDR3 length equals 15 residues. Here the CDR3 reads CASSQRQGREEKLFF. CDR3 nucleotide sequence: TGCGCCAGCAGCCAGCGACAGGGCAGAGAAGAAAAACTGTTTTTT.

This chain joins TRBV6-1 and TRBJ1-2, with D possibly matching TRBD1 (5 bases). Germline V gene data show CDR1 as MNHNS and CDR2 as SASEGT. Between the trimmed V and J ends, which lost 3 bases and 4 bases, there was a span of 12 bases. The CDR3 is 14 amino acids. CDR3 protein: CASSETVTGYGYTF. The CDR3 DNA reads TGTGCCAGCAGTGAGACAGTTACGGGCTATGGCTACACCTTC.

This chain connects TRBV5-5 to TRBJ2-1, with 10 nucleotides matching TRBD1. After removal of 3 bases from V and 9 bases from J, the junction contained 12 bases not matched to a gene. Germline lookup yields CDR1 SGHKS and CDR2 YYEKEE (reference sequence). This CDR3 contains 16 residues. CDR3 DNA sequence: TGTGCCAGCAGCTGGGGATTAGGGACAGGGGCTACTGAGCAGTTCTTC. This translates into CASSWGLGTGATEQFF. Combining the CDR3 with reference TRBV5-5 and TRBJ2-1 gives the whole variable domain DAGVTQSPTHLIKTRGQQVTLRCSPISGHKSVSWYQQVLGQGPQFIFQYYEKEERGRGNFPDRFSARQFPNYSSELNVNALLLGDSALYLCASSWGLGTGATEQFFGPGTRLTVL.